The clone carrying this T cell receptor beta chain was recorded at least ten times. One entry per CDR3 protein, called by TCRdb with MiXCR from the multiplex PCR reads. The table lists fewer than 250,000 distinct CDR3 sequences, roughly 32% of them singletons. Germline V lookup: CDR1 LGHNA, CDR2 YSLEER. V trimming: 0 bases; J trimming: 3 bases; junction bases outside the gene matches: 1. The CDR3 is 14 amino acids. These data are taken from a study of breast tumors, draining lymph nodes, adjacent tissues. The lymph nodes were axillary draining lymph nodes from breast cancer patients. Specimen: axillary lymph node tissue. The receptor was isolated from a female donor with breast cancer. Some clones in this sample may be carry-over from other donors' samples. This sequence joins TRBV4-3 and TRBJ2-7; TRBD1 aligns across 8 bases. CDR3 protein: CASSQEQGDYEQYF. The CDR3 DNA is TGCGCCAGCAGCCAAGAACAGGGGGACTACGAGCAGTACTTC.